This T cell receptor (beta chain) was documented in a study of identifying expanded T cells in peripheral blood. General observations from the study: Variance in clone template counts between approximately 2-week samples significantly increased with total template count across all healthy donors. Approximately 1.1 clones differed between technical replicates, versus around 16 and 19 over time.

Assay used: immunoSEQ multiplex PCR; TCRdb lists only in-frame clones, some missing. The table shows 100,000 to 150,000 clones, with about 80% occurring only once. In regard to this clone: Its specificity is unknown.

During the collection period, no donor immune events like infections were recorded. The ends were cut back, 0 bases at V and 5 bases at J, with 16 bases in the middle. The CDR3 consists of 16 residues. Per germline, CDR1 MNHNS and CDR2 SASEGT. The specimen was blood. The chain links TRBV6-1 to TRBJ1-1; D possibly corresponds to TRBD1 (6 bases). The TCR sequence derives from a person aged 18 to 70 in good health. CDR3 amino acids: CASSEAPGELGTEAFF. CDR3 nucleotides: TGTGCCAGCAGTGAAGCGCCAGGGGAGCTGGGTACTGAAGCTTTCTTT.